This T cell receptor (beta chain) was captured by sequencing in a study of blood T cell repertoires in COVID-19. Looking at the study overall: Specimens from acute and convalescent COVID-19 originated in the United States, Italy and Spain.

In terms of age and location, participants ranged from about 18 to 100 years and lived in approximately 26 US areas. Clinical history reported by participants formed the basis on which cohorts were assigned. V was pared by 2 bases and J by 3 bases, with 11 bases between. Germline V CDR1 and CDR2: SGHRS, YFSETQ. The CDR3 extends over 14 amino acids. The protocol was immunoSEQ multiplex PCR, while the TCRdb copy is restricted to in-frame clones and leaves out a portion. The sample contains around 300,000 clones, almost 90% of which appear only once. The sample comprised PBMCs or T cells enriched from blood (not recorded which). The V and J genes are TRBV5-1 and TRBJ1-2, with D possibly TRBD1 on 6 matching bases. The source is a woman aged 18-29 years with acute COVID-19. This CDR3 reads CASSLVSGDYGYTF. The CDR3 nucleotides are TGCGCCAGCAGCTTAGTTTCAGGGGACTATGGCTACACCTTC. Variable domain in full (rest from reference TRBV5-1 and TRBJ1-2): KAGVTQTPRYLIKTRGQQVTLSCSPISGHRSVSWYQQTPGQGLQFLFEYFSETQRNKGNFPGRFSGRQFSNSRSEMNVSTLELGDSALYLCASSLVSGDYGYTFGSGTRLTVV.